These 32 T cell receptor beta chains were all obtained from the same sample, sequenced in a study of siplizumab effects on memory and regulatory T cells (dated by TCRdb to the late 2010s). Libraries came from the immunoSEQ multiplex PCR assay. This is the immuneACCESS table as TCRdb keeps it, with only in-frame sequences that have V and J called. A part of the clones is gone; compared with another copy, unresolved V genes explain less than half, and the rest is unexplained. This sample holds some 56,000 clones; about 98% were observed only once. Of the sample, 1.1% is held by the ten largest clones. Sequencing was performed on naive CD8+ T cells sorted from blood. The meaning of the sample's cell subset or site label: unstimulated naive T cells. Source of these receptors: a human donor in good health.

This sequence joins TRBV12-5 and TRBJ2-5, with D possibly TRBD1 on 6 matching bases. Germline CDR1 reads LGHNT; CDR2 reads FRNRAP. Trimming pared 5 bases from V and 2 bases from J, leaving 9 bases between. There are 13 residues in the CDR3. CDR3 bases: TGTGCTAGTGGTGACCAGGGGCAAGAGACCCAGTACTTC. Its translation is CASGDQGQETQYF.

This clone was counted a few times. The chain links TRBV7-9 to TRBJ1-4; D is undetermined. This CDR3 has 14 residues. Germline-derived CDR1 and CDR2 are SEHNR and FQNEAQ (reference sequence). V was clipped by 3 bases and J by 2 bases, with 7 bases between them. CDR3 sequence: CASSFTGTNEKLFF. The CDR3 bases are TGTGCCAGCAGCTTTACGGGTACTAATGAAAAACTGTTTTTT.

The chain combines TRBV25-1 with TRBJ2-1, with 8 bases fitting TRBD2. The CDR3 extends over 17 amino acids. The V gene end was trimmed by 5 bases and the J gene end by 5 bases; junction bases not matched to a gene: 14. Germline V gene sequence: CDR1 MGHDK, CDR2 SYGVNS. The CDR3 DNA reads as TGTGCCAGCAGTAATACTGACTTGTCTAGCGGGCACAATGAGCAGTTCTTC. Encoded protein: CASSNTDLSSGHNEQFF. Based on the CDR3 plus reference TRBV25-1 and TRBJ2-1, the full variable domain is EADIYQTPRYLVIGTGKKITLECSQTMGHDKMYWYQQDPGMELHLIHYSYGVNSTEKGDLSSESTVSRIRTEHFPLTLESARPSHTSQYLCASSNTDLSSGHNEQFFGPGTRLTVL.

As DNA, the CDR3 is TGTGCCAGCAGCCAAGGTCTGGCGTCTGAAGCTTTCTTT. Protein product: CASSQGLASEAFF. The gene calls are TRBV4-2 and TRBJ1-1; no firm D call. The V gene's germline CDR1 is LGHNA and CDR2 YNFKEQ. V was trimmed by 1 base and J by 6 bases, leaving 9 bases between them. This CDR3 is built from 13 residues.

The chain employs TRBV6-1 and TRBJ1-5, with D possibly matching TRBD1 (5 bases). Germline CDR1 MNHNS, CDR2 SASEGT. Trimming shortened V by 5 bases and J by 2 bases, and 13 bases separated the two germline ends. The CDR3 sequence is 15 residues long. This CDR3 reads CASSLGGYGNQPQHF. The CDR3 nucleotides are TGTGCCAGCAGTCTCGGGGGGTATGGCAATCAGCCCCAGCATTTT.

V gene TRBV7-6 combines with J gene TRBJ1-1, with D uncertain. This CDR3 spans 15 amino acids. In germline, CDR1 is SGHVS, CDR2 FNYEAQ. The V gene lost 1 base and the J gene lost 1 base, with 10 bases spanning the gap. Written as DNA, the CDR3 is TGTGCCAGCAGCTTAGGCGTGGAAGGGAACACTGAAGCTTTCTTT. Protein sequence: CASSLGVEGNTEAFF.

This chain links TRBV10-3 with TRBJ1-5, with D tentatively TRBD1 (5 bases). The CDR3 is 15 residues long. V dropped 0 bases and J dropped 10 bases, with 16 bases sitting between them. CDR1 and CDR2 (germline): ENHRY, SYGVKD. CDR3 coding DNA: TGTGCCATCAGTGAGTCGCGGGACCTCGGGTTCCCCCAGCATTTT. It is translated as CAISESRDLGFPQHF.

The sample holds one count of this clone. The chain is built from TRBV7-9 and TRBJ2-4; 10 bases agree with TRBD1. J lost 3 bases, V lost 5 bases, and 13 bases had no gene match. This CDR3 comprises 18 residues. CDR1 SEHNR and CDR2 FQNEAQ come from the germline V gene (reference sequence). CDR3 bases: TGTGCCAGCAGCCTGGGGACAGGGGCCAACCAAGTCAAAAACATTCAGTACTTC. Its protein product is CASSLGTGANQVKNIQYF.

The V and J genes are TRBV5-1 and TRBJ2-1, with 8 positions matching TRBD2. V dropped 2 bases and J dropped 7; count of bases not matched to a gene: 8. Germline V gives CDR1 SGHRS, CDR2 YFSETQ. The CDR3 runs 15 residues. Here the CDR3 reads CASSLAGAWGNEQFF. As DNA, the CDR3 is TGCGCCAGCAGCTTAGCGGGAGCATGGGGGAATGAGCAGTTCTTC.

The chain recombines TRBV7-8 with TRBJ2-3; D possibly corresponds to TRBD1 (6 bases). Trimming cost V 5 bases and J 4 bases, with 19 bases left between them. Per the germline V gene, CDR1 is SGHVS and CDR2 is FQNEAQ. The CDR3 totals 16 residues. CDR3 amino acids: CASSPGGGDGSDTQYF. CDR3 nucleotide sequence: TGTGCCAGCAGCCCCGGTGGGGGCGACGGGTCAGATACGCAGTATTTT.

The chain combines TRBV7-9 with TRBJ2-1; 7 bases are shared with TRBD2. V shed 1 base and J 6 bases; nucleotides not matched to a gene: 9. The CDR3 has 16 residues. Germline V gene lookup returns CDR1 SEHNR and CDR2 FQNEAQ (reference sequence). The CDR3 DNA sequence: TGTGCCAGCAGCTTAGATGTTGCGGGAGTGGGCAATGAGCAGTTCTTC. This encodes CASSLDVAGVGNEQFF. Supplemented by reference TRBV7-9 and TRBJ2-1, the full variable domain reads DTGVSQNPRHKITKRGQNVTFRCDPISEHNRLYWYRQTLGQGPEFLTYFQNEAQLEKSRLLSDRFSAERPKGSFSTLEIQRTEQGDSAMYLCASSLDVAGVGNEQFFGPGTRLTVL.

This clone was seen just once. The chain combines TRBV6-1 with TRBJ1-1; D is unresolved. With 4 bases removed from V and 6 bases from J, the gap between germline ends came to 12 bases. There are 13 residues in the CDR3. Germline values: CDR1 MNHNS, CDR2 SASEGT. CDR3 protein: CASSGPLWPEAFF. CDR3 DNA sequence: TGTGCCAGCAGTGGGCCACTATGGCCTGAAGCTTTCTTT.

This clone was detected only once. This chain links TRBV7-8 with TRBJ2-7; 7 bases map to TRBD2. The CDR3 is 9 amino acids. CDR1 is SGHVS, CDR2 FQNEAQ, per germline. The CDR3 DNA reads as TGTTCTAGCGGATACGAGCAGTACTTC. Translation gives CSSGYEQYF.

The chain links TRBV29-1 to TRBJ2-1; D is ambiguous. CDR3 size: 13 residues. Germline V lookup: CDR1 SQVTM, CDR2 ANQGSEA. V was clipped by 3 bases and J by 0 bases, with 6 bases between them. Here the CDR3 reads CSVDYFSYNEQFF. The CDR3 nucleotides are TGCAGCGTTGACTACTTCTCCTACAATGAGCAGTTCTTC.

The rearrangement uses TRBV9 and TRBJ2-1; no reliable D call. V lost 1 base, J lost 0 bases, and 14 bases lay in between. CDR3 length equals 17 residues. Germline V gene lookup returns CDR1 SGDLS and CDR2 YYNGEE. The CDR3 DNA is TGTGCCAGCAGCGTACGACGGGCCGCCGACTCCTACAATGAGCAGTTCTTC. This sequence encodes CASSVRRAADSYNEQFF.

This chain connects TRBV19 to TRBJ2-7; tentatively, D is TRBD1 (6 bases). There are 17 residues in the CDR3. CDR1 and CDR2 (germline): LNHDA, SQIVND (reference sequence). The V and J ends lost 1 base and 5 bases respectively, with 21 bases between them. In DNA form, the CDR3 reads TGTGCCAGTAGTATAGGGGGGACATCTTCATGGGTCGACGAGCAGTACTTC. Translating it yields CASSIGGTSSWVDEQYF.

V gene TRBV7-3 combines with J gene TRBJ1-1, with a tentative D call TRBD1 (6 bases). Trimming cost V 4 bases and J 0 bases, with 18 bases left between them. CDR3 length: 17 amino acids. Germline V gene lookup returns CDR1 SGHTA and CDR2 FQGTGA. CDR3 sequence reads: CASSSGSSGVLNTEAFF. CDR3 coding DNA: TGTGCCAGCAGCTCTGGAAGTTCAGGGGTCCTGAACACTGAAGCTTTCTTT.

The chain recombines TRBV27 with TRBJ2-1; D uncertain. Germline assignment: CDR1 MNHEY and CDR2 SMNVEV (reference sequence). The CDR3 runs 15 residues. V lost 5 bases and J lost 6, with 17 bases in between. CDR3 sequence: CASSPPGPGANEQFF. In DNA form, the CDR3 reads TGTGCCAGCAGTCCTCCGGGCCCAGGTGCCAATGAGCAGTTCTTC.

The chain joins TRBV7-9 to TRBJ2-7, with 9 bases that match TRBD1. Losses at the gene ends were 1 base for V and 3 bases for J; bases not matched to a gene: 4. Germline CDR1 is SEHNR and CDR2 is FQNEAQ (reference sequence). The CDR3 runs 15 residues. The CDR3 DNA is TGTGCCAGCAGCTTAGAGGGACAGGGTTACTACGAGCAGTACTTC. Translated: CASSLEGQGYYEQYF. The variable domain in full, completed from reference TRBV7-9 and TRBJ2-7, reads DTGVSQNPRHKITKRGQNVTFRCDPISEHNRLYWYRQTLGQGPEFLTYFQNEAQLEKSRLLSDRFSAERPKGSFSTLEIQRTEQGDSAMYLCASSLEGQGYYEQYFGPGTRLTVT.

CDR3 DNA: TGTGCCAGCAGCGAAACCGGGACAGGGAGGTACGAGCAGTACTTC. Translated, it gives CASSETGTGRYEQYF. The chain uses TRBV2 and TRBJ2-7, with TRBD1 identical over 9 bases. Germline trimming cut 6 bases from V and 4 bases from J; bases unmatched to any gene: 10. Germline CDR1 reads SNHLY; CDR2 reads FYNNEI. This CDR3 is built from 15 residues.

The chain employs TRBV29-1 and TRBJ2-7; the match to TRBD1 covers 11 bases. This CDR3 contains 13 residues. V gave up 4 bases and J gave up 6 bases; unmatched junction bases: 5. In germline, CDR1 is SQVTM, CDR2 ANQGSEA. The CDR3 DNA is TGCAGCGTTGGACCGGGACAGGGGGGCGAGCAGTACTTC. Translated, it gives CSVGPGQGGEQYF.

The V gene is TRBV2, the J gene TRBJ1-5; weak D call: TRBD1 (5 bases). The CDR3 runs to 18 residues. Germline assignment: CDR1 SNHLY and CDR2 FYNNEI. V was cut by 3 bases and J by 0 bases, with 18 bases left in between. CDR3 sequence: CASSDGAGGVSSNQPQHF. The CDR3 nucleotides are TGTGCCAGCAGTGATGGGGCAGGCGGCGTTTCTAGCAATCAGCCCCAGCATTTT.

The V gene is TRBV5-8, the J gene TRBJ2-7; TRBD1 might be the D (6 bases). The germline V gene has CDR1 SGHTS and CDR2 YDEGEE. V lost 7 bases and J lost 6, with 17 bases in between. The CDR3 sequence is 13 residues long. The CDR3 region has the DNA TGTGCCAGCGGGGGCAGGGGCCACCCCGAGCAGTACTTC. It yields the protein CASGGRGHPEQYF.

CDR3 sequence: CAWTGTVDYEQYF. The CDR3 DNA follows: TGTGCCTGGACGGGGACTGTGGACTACGAGCAGTACTTC. The chain employs TRBV30 and TRBJ2-7; TRBD2 might be the D (6 bases). From germline, CDR1 is GTSNPN and CDR2 SVGIG (reference sequence). Trimming cost V 4 bases and J 3 bases, with 13 bases left between them. The CDR3 contains 13 residues.

The chain employs TRBV19 and TRBJ2-1; 7 bases line up with TRBD2. The CDR3 sequence is 15 residues long. Trimming removed 0 bases from V and 8 bases from J; junction bases left unmatched: 7. Per the germline V gene, CDR1 is LNHDA and CDR2 is SQIVND (reference sequence). CDR3 bases: TGTGCCAGTAGTATAGAACGGACTAGTCTCGATGAGCAGTTCTTC. Its translation is CASSIERTSLDEQFF.

The V and J genes are TRBV27 and TRBJ2-3, with 15 bases matching TRBD2. Germline lookup yields CDR1 MNHEY and CDR2 SMNVEV (reference sequence). The V and J ends lost 1 base and 6 bases, in that order; junction bases with no gene match: 2. The length of the CDR3 is 16 residues. As DNA, the CDR3 is TGTGCCAGCAGTTTATGGACTAGCGGGAGGGGTGATACGCAGTATTTT. Amino acid sequence: CASSLWTSGRGDTQYF.

The chain couples TRBV7-9 to TRBJ2-1, with D possibly matching TRBD2 (6 bases). The CDR3 spans 17 residues. Trimming took 5 bases from V and 4 from J, leaving 21 bases between them. The germline V gene encodes CDR1 SEHNR and CDR2 FQNEAQ (reference sequence). CDR3 in DNA: TGTGCCAGCAGCCATTCGCCCTGGGGGGATCCATACAATGAGCAGTTCTTC. It encodes CASSHSPWGDPYNEQFF.

This chain links TRBV27 with TRBJ2-3; D possibly corresponds to TRBD2 (6 bases). The V and J ends lost 4 bases and 1 base respectively, with 12 bases between them. The germline V gene has CDR1 MNHEY and CDR2 SMNVEV (reference sequence). The CDR3 contains 15 residues. In nucleotides, the CDR3 is TGTGCCAGCAGTTCCGCTAGCGACCGCACAGATACGCAGTATTTT. Amino acids: CASSSASDRTDTQYF.

This chain uses TRBV2 with TRBJ2-7, with D perhaps being TRBD1 or TRBD2 (7 bases each). V lost 6 bases and J lost 3, with 18 bases in between. The CDR3 extends over 15 amino acids. The germline CDR1 and CDR2 sequences are SNHLY and FYNNEI. The CDR3 sequence: CASRGEGPGGYEQYF. Written as DNA, the CDR3 is TGTGCCAGCAGGGGGGAGGGTCCAGGGGGCTACGAGCAGTACTTC.

The CDR3 loop is CASSQGETEAFF. In DNA, the CDR3 is TGCGCCAGCAGTCAAGGTGAGACTGAAGCTTTCTTT. The chain has TRBV23-1 and TRBJ1-1; unclear D gene. TRBV23-1 is classed as an ORF, of uncertain function. The CDR3 length is 12 residues. Trimming stripped 2 bases from V and 5 bases from J, with 6 bases between.

As concerns this clone: Other DNA sequences of this sample code for an identical CDR3. The chain links TRBV9 to TRBJ2-3; D not resolved. The germline V gene has CDR1 SGDLS and CDR2 YYNGEE. V lost 0 bases, J lost 4 bases, and 3 bases lay in between. The CDR3 sequence is 12 residues long. CDR3 protein: CASSVGADTQYF. The CDR3 nucleotides read TGTGCCAGCAGCGTAGGGGCAGATACGCAGTATTTT.

The rearrangement joins TRBV9 to TRBJ1-2; D gene unclear. The CDR3 is 14 residues long. Germline V CDR1 and CDR2: SGDLS, YYNGEE. With 4 bases removed from V and 1 base from J, the gap between germline ends came to 11 bases. CDR3 nucleotides: TGTGCCAGCAGCCGCTCCGGGAATAACTATGGCTACACCTTC. Protein sequence: CASSRSGNNYGYTF.